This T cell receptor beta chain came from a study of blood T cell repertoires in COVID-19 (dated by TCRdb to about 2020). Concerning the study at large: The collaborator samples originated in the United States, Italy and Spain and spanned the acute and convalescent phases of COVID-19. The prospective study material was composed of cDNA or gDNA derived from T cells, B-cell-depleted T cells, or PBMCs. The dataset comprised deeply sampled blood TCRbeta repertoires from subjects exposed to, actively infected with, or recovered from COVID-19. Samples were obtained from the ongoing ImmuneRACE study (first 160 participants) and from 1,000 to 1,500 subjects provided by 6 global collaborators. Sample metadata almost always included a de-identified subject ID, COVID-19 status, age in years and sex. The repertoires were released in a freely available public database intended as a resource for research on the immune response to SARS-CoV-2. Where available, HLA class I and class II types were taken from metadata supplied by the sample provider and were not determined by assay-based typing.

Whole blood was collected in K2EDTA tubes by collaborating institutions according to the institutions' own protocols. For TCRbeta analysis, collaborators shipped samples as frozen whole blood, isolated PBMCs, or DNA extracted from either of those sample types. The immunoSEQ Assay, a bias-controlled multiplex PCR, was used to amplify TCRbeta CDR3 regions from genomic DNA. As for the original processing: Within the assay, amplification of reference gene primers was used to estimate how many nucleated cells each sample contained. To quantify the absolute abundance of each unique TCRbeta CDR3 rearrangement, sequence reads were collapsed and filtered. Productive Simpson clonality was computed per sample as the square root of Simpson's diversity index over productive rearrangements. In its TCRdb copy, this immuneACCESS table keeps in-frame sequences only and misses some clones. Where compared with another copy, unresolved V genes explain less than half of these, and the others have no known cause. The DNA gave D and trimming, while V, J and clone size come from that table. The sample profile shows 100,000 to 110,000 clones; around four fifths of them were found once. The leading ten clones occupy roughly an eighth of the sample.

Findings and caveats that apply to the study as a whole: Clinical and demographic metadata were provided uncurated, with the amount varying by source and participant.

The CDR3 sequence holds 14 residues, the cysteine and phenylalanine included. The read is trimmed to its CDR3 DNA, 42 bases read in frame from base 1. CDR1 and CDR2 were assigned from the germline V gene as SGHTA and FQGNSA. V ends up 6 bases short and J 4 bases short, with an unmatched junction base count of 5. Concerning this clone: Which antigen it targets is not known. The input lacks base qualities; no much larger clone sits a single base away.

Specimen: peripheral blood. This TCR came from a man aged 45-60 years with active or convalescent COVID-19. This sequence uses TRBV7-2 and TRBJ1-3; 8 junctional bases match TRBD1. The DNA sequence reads TGTGCCAGCAGACAGCAGGGGGCGGGAAACACCATATATTTT. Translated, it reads CASRQQGAGNTIYF.